One T cell receptor (beta chain) is described in this entry. A clone one base away is much larger, so this may be a read error. Germline V gene data show CDR1 as GTSNPN and CDR2 as SVGIG (reference sequence). The V end was cut by 1 base, the J end by 7 bases, with 19 bases between. CDR3 length: 15 residues. Listed TCR primers and previously described methods were used for bulk TCR libraries. Each CDR3 protein gets one entry after TCRdb re-called the PCR reads with MiXCR. Found here are 460,000 or so distinct CDR3 sequences, 25% of them singletons; the top ten hold over 0.6%. This entry comes from a study of molecular identifiers for immune sequencing clone quantification. Sorting defined naive CD8 T cells as CD8+CD4-CCR7+CD45RA+.

The chain uses TRBV30 and TRBJ1-1; D is uncertain. Material for sequencing was naive CD8+ T cells from blood, with Jurkat cell RNA spiked in. Subset in this sample: FACS-sorted CD8+CD4-CCR7+CD45RA+ naive T cells. The sequence came from a human donor in good health. Some libraries in this study had Jurkat cell RNA spiked in. The CDR3 spells CAWSALGSGQDEAFF. The CDR3 bases are TGTGCCTGGAGTGCACTTGGTAGTGGGCAGGATGAAGCTTTCTTT.